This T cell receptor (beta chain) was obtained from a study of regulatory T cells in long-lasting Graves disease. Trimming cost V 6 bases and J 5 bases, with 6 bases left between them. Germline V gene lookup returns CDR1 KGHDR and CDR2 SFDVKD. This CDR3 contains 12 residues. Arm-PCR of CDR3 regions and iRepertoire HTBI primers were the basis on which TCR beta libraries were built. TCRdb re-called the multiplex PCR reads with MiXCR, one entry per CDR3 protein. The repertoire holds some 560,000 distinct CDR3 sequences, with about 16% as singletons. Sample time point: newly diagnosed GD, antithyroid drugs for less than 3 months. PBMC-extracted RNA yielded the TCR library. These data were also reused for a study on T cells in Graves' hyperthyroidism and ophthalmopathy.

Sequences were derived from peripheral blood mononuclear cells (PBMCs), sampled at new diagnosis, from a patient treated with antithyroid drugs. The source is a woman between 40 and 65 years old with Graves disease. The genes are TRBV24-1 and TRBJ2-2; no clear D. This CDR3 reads CATSYQTGELFF. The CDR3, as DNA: TGTGCCACCAGTTACCAGACCGGGGAGCTGTTTTTT.